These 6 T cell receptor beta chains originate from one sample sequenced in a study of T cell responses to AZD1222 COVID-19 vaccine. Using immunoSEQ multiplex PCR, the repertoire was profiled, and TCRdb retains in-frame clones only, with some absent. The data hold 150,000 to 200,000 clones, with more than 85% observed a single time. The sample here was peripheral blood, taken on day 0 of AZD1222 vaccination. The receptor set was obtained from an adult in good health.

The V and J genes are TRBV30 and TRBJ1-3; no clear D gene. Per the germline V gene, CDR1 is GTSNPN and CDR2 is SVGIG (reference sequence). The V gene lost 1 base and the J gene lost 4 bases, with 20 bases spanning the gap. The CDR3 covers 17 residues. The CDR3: CAWSDRRLGLAGNTIYF. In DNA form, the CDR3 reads TGTGCCTGGAGTGACCGTAGGCTAGGGCTGGCGGGAAACACCATATATTTT.

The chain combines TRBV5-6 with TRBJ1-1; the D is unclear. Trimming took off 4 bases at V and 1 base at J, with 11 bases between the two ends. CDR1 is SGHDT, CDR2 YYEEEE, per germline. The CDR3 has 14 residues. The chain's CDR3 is CASSPRGKNTEAFF. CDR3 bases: TGTGCCAGCAGCCCCCGAGGGAAGAACACTGAAGCTTTCTTT.

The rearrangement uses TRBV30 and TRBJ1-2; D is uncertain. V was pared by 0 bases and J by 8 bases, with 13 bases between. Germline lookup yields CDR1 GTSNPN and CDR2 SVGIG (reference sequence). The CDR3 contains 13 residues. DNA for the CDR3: TGTGCCTGGAGTGTATTGGAGGGATCGGGCTACACCTTC. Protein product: CAWSVLEGSGYTF.

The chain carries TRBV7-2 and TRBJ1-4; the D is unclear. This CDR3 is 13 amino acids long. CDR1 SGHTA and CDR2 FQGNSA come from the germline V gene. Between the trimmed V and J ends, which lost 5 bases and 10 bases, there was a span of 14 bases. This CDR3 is CASSPRERGKLFF. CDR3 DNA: TGTGCCAGCAGCCCCCGGGAACGGGGAAAACTGTTTTTT.

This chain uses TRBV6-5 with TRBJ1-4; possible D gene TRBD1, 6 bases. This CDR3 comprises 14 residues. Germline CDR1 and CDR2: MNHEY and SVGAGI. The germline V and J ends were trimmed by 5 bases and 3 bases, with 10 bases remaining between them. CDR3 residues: CASSRPGANEKLFF. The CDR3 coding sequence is TGTGCCAGCAGTCGTCCAGGGGCTAATGAAAAACTGTTTTTT.

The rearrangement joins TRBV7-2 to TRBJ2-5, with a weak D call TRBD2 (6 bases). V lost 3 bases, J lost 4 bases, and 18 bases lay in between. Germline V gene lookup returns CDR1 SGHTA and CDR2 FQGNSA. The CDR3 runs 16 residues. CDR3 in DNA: TGTGCCAGCAGCTTCCGACTAGGGAAAAGGGGAGAGACCCAGTACTTC. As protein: CASSFRLGKRGETQYF. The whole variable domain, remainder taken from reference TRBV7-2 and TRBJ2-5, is GAGVSQSPSNKVTEKGKDVELRCDPISGHTALYWYRQSLGQGLEFLIYFQGNSAPDKSGLPSDRFSAERTGGSVSTLTIQRTQQEDSAVYLCASSFRLGKRGETQYFGPGTRLLVL.